This T cell receptor beta chain was captured in a study of post-analysis software for immune sequencing data. Study summary: The patients showed relapsing-remitting, secondary progressive and progressive-relapsing multiple sclerosis courses. Study conclusions and caveats: Comparison with controls showed significantly lower normalized Chao1 diversity in multiple sclerosis patients. A few TRBV segments appeared more often in patients than in controls, and TRBV5-6, TRBV5-1 and TRBV20-1 were among these. When the samples were clustered directly with F measure, those that had been prepared in the same batch showed strong co-clustering.

Comments on this clonotype: Its antigen is unknown.

TCR beta cDNA libraries included unique molecular identifiers. Out of about 0.9 to 11 million T cells, a few hundred thousand cDNA molecules were generated. One entry per CDR3 protein results from TCRdb running MiXCR on the PCR reads. The table shows approximately 690,000 distinct CDR3 sequences, with over 45% occurring only once. Germline V gives CDR1 SQVTM, CDR2 ANQGSEA. CDR3 length: 12 residues. The V end lost 7 bases, the J end lost 9 bases, and 16 bases lay between the germline ends. Sample: blood. The chain uses TRBV29-1 and TRBJ2-1, with TRBD2 as a possible D gene (5 bases). The TCR sequence derives from a girl aged 2-10 years with multiple sclerosis. Here the CDR3 reads CSAMTRVFEQFF. In DNA form, the CDR3 reads TGCAGCGCCATGACGAGGGTATTTGAGCAGTTCTTC.